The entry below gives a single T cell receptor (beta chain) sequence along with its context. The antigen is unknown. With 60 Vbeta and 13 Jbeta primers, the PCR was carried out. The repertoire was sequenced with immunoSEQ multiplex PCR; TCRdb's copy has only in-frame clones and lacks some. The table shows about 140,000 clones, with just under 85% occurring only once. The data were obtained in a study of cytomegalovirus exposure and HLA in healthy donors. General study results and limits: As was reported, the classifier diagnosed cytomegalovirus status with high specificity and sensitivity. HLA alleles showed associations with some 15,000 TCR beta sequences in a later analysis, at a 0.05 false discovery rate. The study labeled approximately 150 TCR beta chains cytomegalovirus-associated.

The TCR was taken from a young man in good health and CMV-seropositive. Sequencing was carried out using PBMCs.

DNA for the CDR3: TGTGCCAGCAGACAGGGACAGAGCAATCAGCCCCAGCATTTT. This sequence encodes CASRQGQSNQPQHF. V and J are TRBV6-5 and TRBJ1-5; 7 positions match TRBD1. Germline values: CDR1 MNHEY, CDR2 SVGAGI. V gave up 6 bases and J gave up 1 base; unmatched junction bases: 3. This CDR3 has 14 residues.